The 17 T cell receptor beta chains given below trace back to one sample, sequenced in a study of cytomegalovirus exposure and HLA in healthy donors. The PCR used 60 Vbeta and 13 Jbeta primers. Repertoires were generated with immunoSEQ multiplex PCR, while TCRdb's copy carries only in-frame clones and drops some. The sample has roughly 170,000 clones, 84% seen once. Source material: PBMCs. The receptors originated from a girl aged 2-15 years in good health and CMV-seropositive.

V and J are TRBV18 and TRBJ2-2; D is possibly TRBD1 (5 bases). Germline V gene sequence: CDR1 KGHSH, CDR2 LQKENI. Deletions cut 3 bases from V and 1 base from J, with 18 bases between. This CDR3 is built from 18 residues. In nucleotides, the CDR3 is TGTGCCAGCTCACCGGCGCAGGGCAGAACACGGAACACCGGGGAGCTGTTTTTT. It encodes CASSPAQGRTRNTGELFF.

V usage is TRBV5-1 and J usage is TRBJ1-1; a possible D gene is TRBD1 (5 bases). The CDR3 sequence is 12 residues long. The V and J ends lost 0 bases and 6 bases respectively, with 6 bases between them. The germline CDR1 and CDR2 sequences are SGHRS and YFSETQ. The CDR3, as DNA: TGCGCCAGCAGCTTGGAGGGGTCTGAAGCTTTCTTT. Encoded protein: CASSLEGSEAFF.

The CDR3: CASSRTGLNTEAFF. CDR3 DNA sequence: TGTGCCAGCAGTCGGACAGGACTGAACACTGAAGCTTTCTTT. The rearrangement links TRBV6-5 to TRBJ1-1, with TRBD1 matching over 7 bases. This CDR3 spans 14 amino acids. The ends lost 5 bases at V and 0 bases at J; junction bases unmatched: 3. The germline gives CDR1 MNHEY, CDR2 SVGAGI.

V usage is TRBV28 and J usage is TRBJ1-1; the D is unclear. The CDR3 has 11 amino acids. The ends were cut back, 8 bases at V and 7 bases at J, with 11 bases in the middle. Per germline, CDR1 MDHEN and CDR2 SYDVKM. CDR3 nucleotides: TGTGCCAGCTGGGAGCACTGTGAAGCTTTCTTT. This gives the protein CASWEHCEAFF.

The CDR3 sequence: CATSTRTGAHTRDTQYF. The CDR3 nucleotides read TGTGCCACCAGCACGAGGACAGGGGCACACACAAGAGATACGCAGTATTTT. The chain joins TRBV15 to TRBJ2-3; 9 nucleotides line up with TRBD1. The length of the CDR3 is 17 residues. CDR1 is LNHNV and CDR2 is YYDKDF in the germline V gene (reference sequence). The trim removed 4 bases at V and 5 bases at J, leaving 13 bases unmatched. Full variable domain (rest looked up from reference TRBV15 and TRBJ2-3): DAMVIQNPRYQVTQFGKPVTLSCSQTLNHNVMYWYQQKSSQAPKLLFHYYDKDFNNEADTPDNFQSRRPNTSFCFLDIRSPGLGDTAMYLCATSTRTGAHTRDTQYFGPGTRLTVL.

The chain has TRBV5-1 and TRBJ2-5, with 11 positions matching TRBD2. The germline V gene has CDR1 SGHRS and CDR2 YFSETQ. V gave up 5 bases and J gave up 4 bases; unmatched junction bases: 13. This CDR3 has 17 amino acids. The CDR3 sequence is CASRSGTSGPFRETQYF. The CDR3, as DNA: TGCGCCAGCAGATCCGGGACTAGCGGTCCCTTTCGAGAGACCCAGTACTTC. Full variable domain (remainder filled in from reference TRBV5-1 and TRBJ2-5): KAGVTQTPRYLIKTRGQQVTLSCSPISGHRSVSWYQQTPGQGLQFLFEYFSETQRNKGNFPGRFSGRQFSNSRSEMNVSTLELGDSALYLCASRSGTSGPFRETQYFGPGTRLLVL.

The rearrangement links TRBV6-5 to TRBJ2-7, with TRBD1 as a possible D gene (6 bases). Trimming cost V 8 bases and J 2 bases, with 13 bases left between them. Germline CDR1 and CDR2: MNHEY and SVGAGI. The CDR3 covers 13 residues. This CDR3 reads CASSRDKAYEQYF. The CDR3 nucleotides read TGTGCCAGCTCCCGGGACAAAGCCTACGAGCAGTACTTC.

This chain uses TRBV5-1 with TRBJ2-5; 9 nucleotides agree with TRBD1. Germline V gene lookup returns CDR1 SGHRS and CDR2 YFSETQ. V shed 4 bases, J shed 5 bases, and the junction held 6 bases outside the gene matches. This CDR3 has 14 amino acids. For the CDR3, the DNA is TGCGCCAGCAGCCCCGGGACAGGGTGGGAGACCCAGTACTTC. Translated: CASSPGTGWETQYF.

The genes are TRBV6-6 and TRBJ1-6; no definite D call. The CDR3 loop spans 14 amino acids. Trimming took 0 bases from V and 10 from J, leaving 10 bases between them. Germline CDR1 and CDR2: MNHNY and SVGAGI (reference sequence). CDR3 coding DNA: TGTGCCAGCAGTTACTCGATTGGCGGGTCACCCCTCCACTTT. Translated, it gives CASSYSIGGSPLHF.

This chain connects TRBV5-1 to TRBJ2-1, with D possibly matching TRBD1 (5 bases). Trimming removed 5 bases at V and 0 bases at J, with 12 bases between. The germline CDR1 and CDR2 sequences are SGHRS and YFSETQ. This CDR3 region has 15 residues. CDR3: CASRLLQGSYNEQFF. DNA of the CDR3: TGCGCCAGCAGACTCTTGCAGGGCTCCTACAATGAGCAGTTCTTC.

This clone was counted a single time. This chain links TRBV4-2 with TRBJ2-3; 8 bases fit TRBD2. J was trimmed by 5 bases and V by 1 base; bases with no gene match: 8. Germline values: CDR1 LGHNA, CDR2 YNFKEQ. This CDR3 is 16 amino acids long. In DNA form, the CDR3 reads TGTGCCAGCAGCCAAGTTTCGAGCGGGAGTGTAGATACGCAGTATTTT. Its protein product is CASSQVSSGSVDTQYF.

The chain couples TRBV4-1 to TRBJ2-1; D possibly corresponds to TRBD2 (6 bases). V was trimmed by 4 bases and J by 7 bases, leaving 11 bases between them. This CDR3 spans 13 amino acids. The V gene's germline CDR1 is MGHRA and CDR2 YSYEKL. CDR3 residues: CASSLPGGNEQFF. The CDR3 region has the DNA TGCGCCAGCAGCCTGCCTGGGGGGAATGAGCAGTTCTTC.

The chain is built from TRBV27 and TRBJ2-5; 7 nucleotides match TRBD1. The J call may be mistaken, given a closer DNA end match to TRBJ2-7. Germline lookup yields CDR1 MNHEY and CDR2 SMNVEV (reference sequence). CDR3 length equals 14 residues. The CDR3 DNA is TGTGCCAGCAGCCCTCGGGACAGATTATACGAGCAGTACTTC. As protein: CASSPRDRLYEQYF.

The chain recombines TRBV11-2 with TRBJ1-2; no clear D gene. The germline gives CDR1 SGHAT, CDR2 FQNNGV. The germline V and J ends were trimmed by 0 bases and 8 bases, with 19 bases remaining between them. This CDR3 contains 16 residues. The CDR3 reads CASSLDGRAPAQGYTF. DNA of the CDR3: TGTGCCAGCAGCTTAGATGGGCGGGCCCCGGCCCAAGGCTACACCTTC. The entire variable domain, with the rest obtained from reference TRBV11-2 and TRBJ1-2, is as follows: EAGVAQSPRYKIIEKRQSVAFWCNPISGHATLYWYQQILGQGPKLLIQFQNNGVVDDSQLPKDRFSAERLKGVDSTLKIQPAKLEDSAVYLCASSLDGRAPAQGYTFGSGTRLTVV.

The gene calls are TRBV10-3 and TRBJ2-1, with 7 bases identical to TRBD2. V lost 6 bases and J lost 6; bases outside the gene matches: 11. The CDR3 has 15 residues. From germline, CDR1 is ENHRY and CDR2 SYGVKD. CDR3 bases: TGTGCCATCAGAACCGCGACTAGCTCAAGCAATGAGCAGTTCTTC. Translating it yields CAIRTATSSSNEQFF.

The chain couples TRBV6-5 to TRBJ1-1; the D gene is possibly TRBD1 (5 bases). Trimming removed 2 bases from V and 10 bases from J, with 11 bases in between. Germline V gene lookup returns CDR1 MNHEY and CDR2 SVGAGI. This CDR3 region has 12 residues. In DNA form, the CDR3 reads TGTGCCAGCAGTTACCCGAACGGGGGAGCTTTCTTT. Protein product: CASSYPNGGAFF.

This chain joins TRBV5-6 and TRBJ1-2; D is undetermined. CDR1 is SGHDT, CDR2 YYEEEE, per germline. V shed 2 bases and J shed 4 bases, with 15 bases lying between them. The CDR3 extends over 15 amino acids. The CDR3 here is CASSFLPRSLYGYTF. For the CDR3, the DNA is TGTGCCAGCAGCTTCCTTCCACGGAGTCTCTATGGCTACACCTTC.